This T cell receptor (beta chain) was obtained from a study of cytomegalovirus exposure and HLA in healthy donors (dated by TCRdb to 2017 to 2019). With regard to the full study: An earlier analysis of fewer than 750 of the donors reported about 300 Gb of sequence data and 90 million to 120 million unique TCR beta sequences obtained from approximately 180 million T cells. Rather than drawing on any new phenotypic data, the later analysis identified candidate immune exposures from TCR beta sequences and the way those sequences occurred across donors. The genetic ancestry cluster associated with self-reported Caucasian donors included about 81% of the 398 genotyped donors. The aim of the study was to test whether cataloging public T cell receptors could identify signatures of past pathogen exposure. An early release covering roughly 640 HLA-typed donors comprised about 300 gigabases of sequencing data and roughly 86 million unique TCR sequences. Roughly five DR-DQ haplotypes were treated as single units for association and clustering because of strong linkage in the cohort. To decide whether each TCR beta V gene segment behaved as functional or pseudogenic, an earlier analysis of some 600 of the donors relied on high-throughput TCR beta sequencing. Besides the first cohort of approximately 710 subjects, a separate validation cohort made up of 120 different subjects was used. All discovery cohort repertoires had been generated using a single sequencing platform. To predict cytomegalovirus infection status, the study combined high-throughput TCR immunosequencing, statistical association of individual TCRs with disease status, and machine learning. Typing coverage varied by locus: roughly 620-640 donors for A, B, C, DRB1 and DQB1; under 550 for DQA1; over 600 for DPA1; roughly 470 for DPB1. Among under 450 genotyped donors of the cohort, an average of 235,054 unique TCR beta nucleotide sequences were sequenced per donor, roughly a sixth of them non-productive. The study used immunosequencing to profile the T cell repertoires of hundreds of subjects and linked those repertoires to cytomegalovirus serostatus. Alongside the repertoire data, information on donor age, sex, ethnicity and CMV serostatus was compiled. In a later genetic analysis, genome-wide SNP genotypes for about three fifths of the roughly 670 donors were used, and that subset was treated as a discovery cohort. Class I and class II HLA loci were covered by the typing at four-digit resolution. A later analysis re-examined previously published TCR beta repertoires from just over 650 donors and added high-resolution HLA genotyping to investigate patterns of TCR occurrence.

Receptor amplification or capture employed the immunoSEQ multiplex PCR assay. A mixture of 60 forward primers for TCR Vbeta segments and 13 reverse primers for TCR Jbeta segments was used in the multiplex PCR. Amplification of the CDR3 region of rearranged TCR beta genes was performed with a multiplex PCR assay on genomic DNA. On the Illumina HiSeq System, the amplified TCR beta libraries were sequenced as 87-base-pair reads. Regarding the original processing steps: A later analysis counted approximately 74 million unique TCR beta chains across the 700 or so repertoires, and about 10 million of these chains were shared by at least two donors. Raw reads were error-corrected and collapsed into unique sequences by a nearest-neighbor algorithm in which closely related sequences were merged to remove PCR and sequencing errors. Alignment of CDR3 sequences to IMGT reference sequences was used to assign V, D and J gene segments. For a sequence to be retained, a match of at least six nucleotides was required to both a V gene segment and a J gene segment. Rearrangements were classified as productive when the CDR3 lacked stop codons and remained in frame with V and J, and all other rearrangements were classified as non-productive. Following IMGT convention, CDR3 was defined as the stretch from the second conserved V-encoded cysteine up to the conserved J-encoded phenylalanine. In an earlier analysis of approximately 590 of the donors, sequences lacking an unambiguous match to a single V gene segment were excluded. An earlier analysis of about 590 of the donors classified V segments as functional when productive rearrangements were above 56.7% and as segregating when the standard deviation between donors was above 5%. A statistical classification framework was developed to diagnose cytomegalovirus status using the catalog of TCR beta chain sequences. In a later analysis, TCR nucleotide sequences were compared against IMGT/GENE-DB human TR gene sequences so that V and J genes could be assigned. The TCRdist pipeline was used in a later analysis to assign CDR3 sequences and most-parsimonious VDJ recombination scenarios. In a later analysis, each TCR beta chain was defined by its CDR3 amino acid sequence together with its V-gene family, and reads without a unique V-gene family were excluded. To address suspected cross-contamination and a sequencing artifact, a later analysis removed several hundred highly shared, low-generation-probability nucleotide sequences. In a later analysis, a clonal expansion index for each public chain was calculated from normalized within-repertoire ranks of inferred template counts. A later analysis computed generation probabilities with a VDJ recombination model fitted to out-of-frame rearrangements, and checked the results against IGoR. Hypergeometric tests were used in a later analysis to score TCR-TCR, TCR-HLA and TCR-CMV co-occurrence, with a repertoire-size bias correction applied to the TCR pairs. A later analysis estimated false discovery rates by permuting HLA or CMV assignments 20 times. In a later analysis, co-occurring TCRs were grouped using DBSCAN, and TCRdist sequence similarity was added for clustering within HLA-allele-positive subsets. Repertoires with fewer than 30,000 or more than 120,000 public chains, plus five repertoires with anomalous nucleotide sharing, were excluded from co-occurrence clustering. This immuneACCESS table, as held by TCRdb, lists in-frame sequences with V and J called but not all clones. Of the missing ones, under half trace to an unresolved V gene in checked studies; the others have no known cause. V and J calls and clone size are those listed in that table; D and trimming were worked out from the DNA. In this sample the table shows around 160,000 clones, roughly 80% of which occur a single time. Roughly 2% of the sample belongs to the ten largest clones.

Notes on this clone: Its antigen is not yet known. No quality values exist for individual bases; no much larger clone is one base distant.

The CDR3, cysteine through phenylalanine, is 13 amino acids long. Only the CDR3 portion is preserved as DNA: 39 bases, with reading frame beginning at the first base. Reading the germline V gene (reference sequence) gives CDR1 LNHDA and CDR2 SQIVND. Between the V and J ends, shortened by 6 bases and 2 bases respectively, the junction contains 10 bases. The cohort comprised fewer than 750 healthy bone marrow donors. Cohort members were all nominally healthy when sampled, although unrecorded immune exposures were likely present. Of the roughly 670 cohort members, around 290 had a positive CMV serostatus and about 360 had a negative one, while no CMV serostatus was recorded for the donor. Each donor provided a peripheral blood sample, and peripheral blood mononuclear cells were used for TCR beta sequencing. Genomic DNA extraction from the blood cell samples was performed with the Qiagen DNeasy Blood Extraction Kit.

What the study reported, not specific to this receptor: The cohort was sequenced for TCR beta chains only, and without alpha or paired-chain data the features that could be detected were limited. Most CMV-associated TCR beta chains appeared to be HLA-restricted in a later analysis, and the HLA associations seemed to be driven largely by CMV exposure. An association between a missense DCLRE1C variant and V-gene and J-gene trimming of TCR beta chains was found in a later genetic analysis and replicated in an independent cohort. Most TCR sequences were observed very rarely across donors, whereas some public TCRs were present in many individuals. A later analysis reported that several top co-occurrence clusters appeared linked to parvovirus B19, influenza, CMV and Epstein-Barr virus. A further reported finding was that TCR beta sequences accurately predicted the HLA-A and HLA-B alleles for most subjects in the first cohort. In a later analysis, some 17,000 TCR beta sequences were associated with specific HLA alleles at a false discovery rate of 0.05. It was suggested by the authors that the approach could potentially be generalized to other disease states and immunological phenotypes. Three of the identified cytomegalovirus-associated TCR beta chains were confirmed in vitro to be specific for cytomegalovirus antigens. A later analysis found that TCR association rates varied across HLA loci, with DRB1 alleles showing the most associated TCRs and HLA-C alleles the fewest. In both the original and validation cohorts, the classifier was reported to diagnose cytomegalovirus status with high specificity and sensitivity. In a later genetic analysis, fewer N-insertions in productive TCRs were reported among donors in an Asian-associated ancestry cluster than the roughly 670-donor mean. The presence/absence analyses assumed that sequencing depth was roughly uniform across donors, and that assumption may not be true. The 87-base-pair reads could not distinguish some IMGT-functional V segments, including TRBV6-2 and TRBV6-3, so those segments were excluded. Because counts were too low, seventeen rarely observed V segments, including chromosome 9 orphons, were excluded from the earlier analysis of 587 of the donors. The study gave a list of under 200 TCR beta chains associated with cytomegalovirus. When HLA alleles, especially DR and DQ, strongly co-occurred, attributing TCR associations to individual alleles was difficult. Correlated functional status among segregating V segments might be attributable to linkage disequilibrium, but an unknown experimental factor could not be ruled out. A cluster of highly shared sequence variants was judged likely to be a technical artifact of the sequencing pipeline. Because HLA typing was unavailable for some donors at each locus, only the typed subset was used in association tests. CMV serostatus was the only immune exposure information available for the cohort. In an earlier analysis of around 600 of the donors, most TCR beta V segments appeared in productive rearrangements about 87% or about 30% of the time, broadly matching IMGT annotations. In a later analysis, HLA-associated TCR beta chains were found to be more clonally expanded and to have lower generation probabilities than equally common non-associated chains.

The sequencing sample was made of PBMCs. This sequence originates from a human donor in good health. The chain couples TRBV19 to TRBJ1-1; the D segment could be TRBD1, given 5 matching bases. Here is the DNA: TGTGCCAGTAGCGGACAAGGAAACACTGAAGCTTTCTTT. This is translated as CASSGQGNTEAFF.